Detailed here is one T cell receptor (beta chain). This clone appeared once. Its specific antigen is unknown. It may be a read error: a sequence one base away is much more abundant. These data are taken from a study of OX40 agonist ivuxolimab in advanced cancers. Context from the whole study: The costimulatory receptor OX40 (CD134) was targeted by ivuxolimab, a fully human IgG2 agonistic monoclonal antibody. Intravenous ivuxolimab was administered to patients every 2 weeks at six dose levels: 0.01, 0.1, 0.3, 1.5, 3 and 10 mg/kg. Among the approximately 54 dose-escalation patients, about 20 had hepatocellular carcinoma, 15 melanoma, 9 renal cell carcinoma and 9 head and neck cancer. In the dose-escalation cohort, approximately 83% of patients were male, and the mean age was 60 years with a range of roughly 23 to 79. Prior anti-PD-1, anti-PD-L1 or anti-CTLA-4 therapy was permitted, and 40% of dose-escalation patients had received checkpoint inhibitors. Partial responses occurred in three dose-escalation patients, of whom one had hepatocellular carcinoma and two had cutaneous melanoma. The purpose of peripheral TCRbeta sequencing was to test whether ivuxolimab changed TCR sequence diversity and led to clonal T-cell expansion. The monotherapy dose-escalation portion (N of about 50 patients) of the phase I ivuxolimab trial is reported in the paper. What the study reported, not specific to this receptor: After ivuxolimab, more expanded clones were found on average in CD8+ T cells than in CD4+ T cells. At doses from 0.1 to 3.0 mg/kg, clonal expansion was seen in both CD4+ and CD8+ blood T cells between baseline and week 6. In the 0.1-3.0 mg/kg groups, partial responders were among the patients with the lowest normalized peripheral clonal expansion, particularly in CD8+ T cells. Low levels of normalized T-cell clonal expansion were also shown by some nonresponding patients. The antigen specificity of the clonally expanded peripheral T cells was not determined.

CDR1 is given as SGHAT and CDR2 as FQNNGV, both from the germline V gene. The CDR3 spans 13 residues, from the cysteine through the phenylalanine. The only DNA kept is the CDR3, 39 bases in frame from the first base. Patients with autoimmune disease history or receiving systemic immunosuppression were excluded from the trial. Peripheral blood for TCR sequencing was collected from all dose cohorts at baseline, on cycle 4 day 1, and on cycle 7 day 1. The samples were taken from a phase I, first-in-human, multicenter, open-label dose-escalation trial of ivuxolimab. Adults with locally advanced or metastatic melanoma, renal cell carcinoma, hepatocellular carcinoma or head and neck squamous cell carcinoma were enrolled in the trial. Before TCR sequencing, CD4+ T cells and CD8+ T cells from peripheral blood were sorted into separate populations. Genomic DNA was extracted from sorted cells for sequencing of the TCRbeta CDR3 region. TCRbeta CDR3 regions were sequenced using the immunoSEQ Assay. TCRdb carries this immuneACCESS record with in-frame sequences only. Its versions omit some clonotypes, under half of them owing to an unresolved V gene in the studies checked, with the rest unexplained. For this sample there are about 15,000 clones; around 64% appear just once. The leading ten clones occupy 8.4% of the sample.

This TCR was recovered from an adult with an advanced solid tumor such as melanoma, head and neck, liver or kidney cancer. This specimen was CD4+ or CD8+ T cells sorted from blood, taken in a trial of the OX40 agonist ivuxolimab. The chain was built from TRBV11-2 and TRBJ2-7; confidence is insufficient to name the D gene. The CDR3 is CAGSFRPLDEQYF. The DNA sequence follows: TGTGCCGGCAGCTTCCGACCCCTCGACGAGCAGTACTTC.